These 7 T cell receptor beta chains share one sample of origin, sequenced in a study of blood T cell repertoires in COVID-19. Produced via immunoSEQ multiplex PCR; TCRdb's table is partial and in-frame only. This sample has 130,000 or so clones, with roughly 90% found just once. Sequences were obtained from peripheral blood. These receptors originate from a man in his 70s with active COVID-19.

This chain links TRBV28 with TRBJ2-3, with 7 bases identical to TRBD2. This CDR3 spans 14 amino acids. Losses at the gene ends were 7 bases for V and 2 bases for J; bases not matched to a gene: 6. Germline assignment: CDR1 MDHEN and CDR2 SYDVKM. CDR3 coding DNA: TGTGCCAGCACCTGGGGGGGGAACACAGATACGCAGTATTTT. Translated, it gives CASTWGGNTDTQYF.

V and J are TRBV5-6 and TRBJ2-5; a weak D match, TRBD2 (5 bases). The CDR3 runs 16 residues. V was trimmed by 2 bases and J by 3 bases, leaving 17 bases between them. Germline CDR1 and CDR2: SGHDT and YYEEEE. The CDR3 reads CASSFPKRGPEETQYF. CDR3 in DNA: TGTGCCAGCAGCTTTCCAAAAAGAGGGCCAGAAGAGACCCAGTACTTC.

The chain carries TRBV18 and TRBJ2-1; possibly TRBD1 for D (5 bases). V was cut by 1 base and J by 4 bases, with 11 bases left in between. This CDR3 has 15 residues. Looked up from germline, CDR1 is KGHSH and CDR2 is LQKENI. The CDR3 sequence is CASSPLRQLYNEQFF. CDR3 coding DNA: TGTGCCAGCTCACCACTGAGACAGTTGTACAATGAGCAGTTCTTC.

The rearrangement links TRBV9 to TRBJ1-2; possible D gene TRBD1, 6 bases. Germline values: CDR1 SGDLS, CDR2 YYNGEE. The CDR3 has 14 residues. The V gene lost 2 bases and the J gene lost 3 bases, with 11 bases spanning the gap. The CDR3 DNA sequence: TGTGCCAGCAGCGTGGGGGACATTCACTATGGCTACACCTTC. Translated: CASSVGDIHYGYTF.

The rearrangement uses TRBV5-4 and TRBJ1-4; TRBD1 is a possible D gene (6 bases). Per the germline V gene, CDR1 is SGHNT and CDR2 is YYREEE (reference sequence). CDR3 size: 15 residues. The V gene lost 4 bases and the J gene lost 8 bases, with 18 bases spanning the gap. The CDR3 DNA follows: TGTGCCAGCAGCCCCAAACAGGGTATCGGAGAAAAACTGTTTTTT. This gives the protein CASSPKQGIGEKLFF.

This rearrangement joins TRBV6-2 or TRBV6-3 to TRBJ2-1, with D tentatively TRBD2 (6 bases). Trimming stripped 2 bases from V and 6 bases from J, with 17 bases between. CDR1 is MNHEY, CDR2 SVGEGT, per germline. The CDR3 is made up of 16 amino acids. The CDR3 is CASSYPGGGVPNEQFF. DNA for the CDR3: TGTGCCAGCAGTTACCCCGGTGGCGGGGTCCCCAATGAGCAGTTCTTC.

In nucleotides, the CDR3 is TGTGCCAGCAGCTTAGTCGGGAGTGAGCATGAGCAGTTCTTC. Its translation: CASSLVGSEHEQFF. The chain is built from TRBV11-2 and TRBJ2-1, with D possibly TRBD2 on 6 matching bases. CDR1 is SGHAT and CDR2 is FQNNGV in the germline V gene. V was trimmed by 1 base and J by 8 bases, leaving 12 bases between them. The CDR3 contains 14 residues.